Following are 19 T cell receptor beta chains from one sample sequenced in a study of T cell repertoires in cytomegalovirus infection. TCRdb reprocessed the reads via MiXCR and lists one record per CDR3 protein. The data show approximately 500,000 distinct CDR3 sequences, around 11% seen once. The sequenced sample consisted of PBMCs. Receptors were obtained from a human donor in good health (CMV status not recorded). Some clones in this sample may be carry-over from other donors' samples.

Many counts were recorded for this clonotype. The chain has TRBV6-5 and TRBJ1-2; D unclear. The germline CDR1 and CDR2 sequences are MNHEY and SVGAGI. Between the trimmed V and J ends, which lost 6 bases and 4 bases, there was a span of 15 bases. The CDR3 runs to 14 residues. For the CDR3, the DNA is TGTGCCAGCAGACCCGGTGGGAACCTCTATGGCTACACCTTC. Its protein product is CASRPGGNLYGYTF.

This clonotype was observed many times. The gene calls are TRBV19 and TRBJ1-5; the match to TRBD1 covers 7 bases. V shed 7 bases, J shed 0 bases, and the junction held 12 bases outside the gene matches. Germline loops: CDR1 LNHDA, CDR2 SQIVND (reference sequence). The CDR3 spans 17 residues. The CDR3, as DNA: TGTGCCAGTAAATACCGGGGGACAGTTTATAGCAATCAGCCCCAGCATTTT. The encoded protein is CASKYRGTVYSNQPQHF.

This sequence joins TRBV27 and TRBJ1-3, with a weak D call TRBD1 (6 bases). Germline loops: CDR1 MNHEY, CDR2 SMNVEV (reference sequence). The CDR3 sequence is 17 residues long. V was cut by 5 bases and J by 2 bases, with 19 bases left in between. CDR3 in DNA: TGTGCCAGCAGTCTCGTCCGTCCGGACAGACCTGGAAACACCATATATTTT. Encoded protein: CASSLVRPDRPGNTIYF.

At least ten counts were recorded for this clonotype. The J gene is TRBJ2-7, the V gene TRBV7-9; weak D call: TRBD2 (7 bases). Germline CDR1 and CDR2: SEHNR and FQNEAQ (reference sequence). The CDR3 is 17 amino acids. Between the trimmed V and J ends, which lost 4 bases and 4 bases, there was a span of 23 bases. CDR3 DNA sequence: TGTGCCAGCAGCTCGTACTCCGGGGCGGGGGCCGGATACGAGCAGTACTTC. Its protein is CASSSYSGAGAGYEQYF.

This chain connects TRBV28 to TRBJ2-5; D is uncertain. This CDR3 spans 14 amino acids. Per germline, CDR1 MDHEN and CDR2 SYDVKM. Trimming cost V 6 bases and J 5 bases, with 16 bases left between them. DNA of the CDR3: TGTGCCAGCAGATTGAGCGAGGTCGGGGAGACCCAGTACTTC. Amino acid sequence: CASRLSEVGETQYF.

The V and J genes are TRBV13 and TRBJ1-2, with D hard to call. CDR1 and CDR2 from the germline V gene are PRHDT and FYEKMQ (reference sequence). The CDR3 runs to 15 residues. V lost 0 bases and J 4 bases, leaving 12 bases between the germline ends. The DNA for the CDR3 is TGTGCCAGCAGCTTAGGGCAGGCGACTTTCTATGGCTACACCTTC. Amino acid sequence: CASSLGQATFYGYTF.

This clonotype has only a few counts. The V call is TRBV5-6, the J call TRBJ1-6; the D is unclear. Germline V gene sequence: CDR1 SGHDT, CDR2 YYEEEE. The CDR3 is 14 amino acids. Trimming shortened V by 5 bases and J by 5 bases, and 11 bases separated the two germline ends. The CDR3 sequence: CASRASRHNSPLHF. The CDR3 region has the DNA TGTGCCAGCAGGGCCTCAAGGCATAATTCACCCCTCCACTTT.

The table lists this clonotype with many counts. V gene TRBV7-2 combines with J gene TRBJ2-1; 13 nucleotides match TRBD2. The V gene's germline CDR1 is SGHTA and CDR2 FQGNSA. The J segment lost 9 bases and the V segment lost 1 base, leaving 3 bases of the junction unmatched. The CDR3 runs to 15 residues. CDR3 in DNA: TGTGCCAGCAGCTTAGGACTAGCGGGAGGCGGTGAGCAGTTCTTC. This translates into CASSLGLAGGGEQFF.

The sample holds many counts of this clonotype. The chain is built from TRBV12-3 or TRBV12-4 and TRBJ1-1, with a weak D call TRBD1 (6 bases). CDR3 length: 18 residues. Trimming took 6 bases from V and 3 from J, leaving 26 bases between them. CDR3 bases: TGTGCCAGCAGCGGGACACTCCGTTACTGGTTTGGGGACACTGAAGCTTTCTTT. The encoded protein is CASSGTLRYWFGDTEAFF.

This clonotype came up many times. The gene calls are TRBV19 and TRBJ2-1; the match to TRBD2 covers 13 bases. The germline V gene encodes CDR1 LNHDA and CDR2 SQIVND (reference sequence). Trimming at V came to 5 bases and at J to 0 bases, leaving 7 bases not matched to a gene. The CDR3 has 18 amino acids. Here the CDR3 reads CASSRTSGRGYSYNEQFF. For the CDR3, the DNA is TGTGCCAGTAGTCGGACTAGCGGGAGAGGGTACTCCTACAATGAGCAGTTCTTC.

This clonotype has a count of ten or more. CDR3 residues: CASSLRTGSSYEQYF. The CDR3 coding sequence is TGTGCCAGCAGCTTAAGGACAGGGAGCTCCTACGAGCAGTACTTC. This chain connects TRBV7-6 to TRBJ2-7, with 8 nucleotides matching TRBD1. Germline V gene data show CDR1 as SGHVS and CDR2 as FNYEAQ. This CDR3 comprises 15 residues. V lost 2 bases and J lost 0; bases outside the gene matches: 3.

In this sample, this clonotype turned up many times. V and J are TRBV11-2 and TRBJ2-3; weak D call: TRBD2 (6 bases). The length of the CDR3 is 15 residues. Trimming shortened V by 5 bases and J by 1 base, and 13 bases separated the two germline ends. Germline V gives CDR1 SGHAT, CDR2 FQNNGV. The CDR3 protein is CASSPVSSGTDTQYF. As DNA, the CDR3 is TGTGCCAGCAGCCCGGTATCTAGCGGCACAGATACGCAGTATTTT.

This clonotype was counted many times. The chain uses TRBV28 and TRBJ1-5, with 7 bases matching TRBD1. The CDR3 loop spans 13 amino acids. The germline CDR1 and CDR2 sequences are MDHEN and SYDVKM. V lost 4 bases and J lost 13; bases outside the gene matches: 10. CDR3 coding DNA: TGTGCCAGCAGTTCCAGGGGGGTCGGGTCACAGCATTTT. It codes for CASSSRGVGSQHF.

There are many counts of this clonotype. The rearrangement uses TRBV28 and TRBJ2-7; D is perhaps TRBD1 or TRBD2 (5 bases each). Trimming cost V 3 bases and J 6 bases, with 12 bases left between them. From germline, CDR1 is MDHEN and CDR2 SYDVKM. The CDR3 has 13 residues. The CDR3 coding sequence is TGTGCCAGCAGTTTCCGGAGGACATCCGAGCAGTACTTC. It encodes CASSFRRTSEQYF.

The V and J genes are TRBV5-1 and TRBJ2-2; D unclear. Germline-derived CDR1 and CDR2 are SGHRS and YFSETQ. This CDR3 is 15 amino acids long. The V gene lost 1 base and the J gene lost 5 bases, with 12 bases spanning the gap. The CDR3 is CASSLRSYGTGELFF. The CDR3 DNA reads TGCGCCAGCAGCTTGCGGAGCTACGGGACCGGGGAGCTGTTTTTT.

This clonotype has ten or more counts. The rearrangement uses TRBV7-9 and TRBJ1-1; 7 nucleotides match TRBD1. The CDR3 runs to 14 residues. Per germline, CDR1 SEHNR and CDR2 FQNEAQ (reference sequence). The V segment lost 5 bases and the J segment 2 bases; nucleotides outside the gene matches: 5. The CDR3 here is CASSSRDRNTEAFF. The DNA for the CDR3 is TGTGCCAGCAGCAGCCGGGACAGAAACACTGAAGCTTTCTTT.

This clonotype was seen repeatedly, ten times or more. This sequence joins TRBV12-3 or TRBV12-4 and TRBJ2-2, with 12 bases lining up with TRBD2. The CDR3 is 18 amino acids. Trimming at V came to 5 bases and at J to 4 bases, leaving 11 bases not matched to a gene. The CDR3 loop reads CASSPRPSGRAGTGELFF. The DNA for the CDR3 is TGTGCCAGCAGTCCCCGGCCTAGCGGGAGGGCGGGCACCGGGGAGCTGTTTTTT.

The rearrangement joins TRBV10-3 to TRBJ2-3; perhaps TRBD2 as D (5 bases). Germline loops: CDR1 ENHRY, CDR2 SYGVKD. The CDR3 extends over 15 amino acids. V lost 3 bases and J lost 8, with 18 bases in between. The CDR3 bases are TGTGCCATCAGTGACCGACAAACGGGGTCAGCTACGCAGTATTTT. Amino acid sequence: CAISDRQTGSATQYF.

There are many counts of this clonotype. V is TRBV5-1 and J is TRBJ1-6; the match to TRBD1 covers 9 bases. V lost 4 bases, J lost 11 bases, and 7 bases stayed unmatched. In germline, CDR1 is SGHRS, CDR2 YFSETQ. The CDR3 contains 14 residues. DNA for the CDR3: TGCGCCAGCAGCATGGGACAGGGTGGTACACCCCTCCACTTT. Its protein is CASSMGQGGTPLHF.